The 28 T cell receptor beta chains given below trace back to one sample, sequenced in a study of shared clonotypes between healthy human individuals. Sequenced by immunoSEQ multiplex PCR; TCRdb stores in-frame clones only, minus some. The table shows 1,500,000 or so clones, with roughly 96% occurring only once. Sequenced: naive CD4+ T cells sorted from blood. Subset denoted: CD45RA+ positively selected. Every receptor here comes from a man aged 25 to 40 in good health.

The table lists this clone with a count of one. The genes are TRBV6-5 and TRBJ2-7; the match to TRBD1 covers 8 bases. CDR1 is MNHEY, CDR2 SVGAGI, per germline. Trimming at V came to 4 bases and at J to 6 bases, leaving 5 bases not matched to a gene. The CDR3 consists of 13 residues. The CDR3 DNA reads TGTGCCAGCAGTTTGGACAGGGCCTCCGAGCAGTACTTC. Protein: CASSLDRASEQYF.

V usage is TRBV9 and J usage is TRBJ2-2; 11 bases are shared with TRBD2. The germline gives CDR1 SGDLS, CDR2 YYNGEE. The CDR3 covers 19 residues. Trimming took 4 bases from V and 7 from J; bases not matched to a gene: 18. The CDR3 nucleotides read TGTGCCAGCAGCTCCGCCCACCAGTCACTAGCGGGAGAGGGCGGGGAGCTGTTTTTT. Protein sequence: CASSSAHQSLAGEGGELFF.

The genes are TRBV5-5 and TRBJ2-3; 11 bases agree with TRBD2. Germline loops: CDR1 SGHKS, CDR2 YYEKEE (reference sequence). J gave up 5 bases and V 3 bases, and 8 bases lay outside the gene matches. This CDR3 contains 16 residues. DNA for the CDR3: TGTGCCAGCAGCTCTACCCGACTAGCGGGACGAGATACGCAGTATTTT. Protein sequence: CASSSTRLAGRDTQYF.

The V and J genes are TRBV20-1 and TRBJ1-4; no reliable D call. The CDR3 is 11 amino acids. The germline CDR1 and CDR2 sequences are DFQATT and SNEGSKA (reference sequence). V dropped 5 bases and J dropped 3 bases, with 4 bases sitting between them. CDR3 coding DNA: TGCAGTGCTCCGGCTAATGAAAAACTGTTTTTT. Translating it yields CSAPANEKLFF.

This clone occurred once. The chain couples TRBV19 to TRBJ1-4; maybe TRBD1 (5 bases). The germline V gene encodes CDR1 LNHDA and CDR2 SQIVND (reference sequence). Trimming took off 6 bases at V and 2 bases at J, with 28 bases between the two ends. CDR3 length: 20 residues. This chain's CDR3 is CASSTTSGTGLRATNEKLFF. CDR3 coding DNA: TGTGCCAGTAGCACGACGAGTGGGACCGGTCTGCGTGCGACTAATGAAAAACTGTTTTTT. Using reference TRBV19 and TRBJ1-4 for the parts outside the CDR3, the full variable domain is DGGITQSPKYLFRKEGQNVTLSCEQNLNHDAMYWYRQDPGQGLRLIYYSQIVNDFQKGDIAEGYSVSREKKESFPLTVTSAQKNPTAFYLCASSTTSGTGLRATNEKLFFGSGTQLSVL.

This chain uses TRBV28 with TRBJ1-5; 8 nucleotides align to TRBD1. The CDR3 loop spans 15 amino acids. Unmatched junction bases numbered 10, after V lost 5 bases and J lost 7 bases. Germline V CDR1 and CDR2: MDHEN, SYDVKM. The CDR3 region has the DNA TGTGCCAGCAGTGCCGGGACAGGCGGGGGACAGCCCCAGCATTTT. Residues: CASSAGTGGGQPQHF.

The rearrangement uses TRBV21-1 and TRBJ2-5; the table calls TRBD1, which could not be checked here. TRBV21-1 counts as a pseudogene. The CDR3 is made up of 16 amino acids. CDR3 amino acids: CASSPSADRGWETQYF. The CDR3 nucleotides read TGTGCCAGCAGCCCGAGCGCGGACAGGGGGTGGGAGACCCAGTACTTC.

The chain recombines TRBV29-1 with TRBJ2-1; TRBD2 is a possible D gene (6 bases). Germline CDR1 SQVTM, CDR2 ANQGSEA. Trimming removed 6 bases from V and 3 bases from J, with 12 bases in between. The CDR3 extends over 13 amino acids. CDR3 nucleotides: TGCAGCGTGATGGGACTCTTCTACAATGAGCAGTTCTTC. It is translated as CSVMGLFYNEQFF.

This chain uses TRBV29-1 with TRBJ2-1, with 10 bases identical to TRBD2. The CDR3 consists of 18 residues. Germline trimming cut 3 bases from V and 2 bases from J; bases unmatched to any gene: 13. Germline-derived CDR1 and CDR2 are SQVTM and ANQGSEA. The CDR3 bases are TGCAGCGTTGACGGGACTAGCGCTTCGGGTTACCCCTACAATGAGCAGTTCTTC. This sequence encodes CSVDGTSASGYPYNEQFF.

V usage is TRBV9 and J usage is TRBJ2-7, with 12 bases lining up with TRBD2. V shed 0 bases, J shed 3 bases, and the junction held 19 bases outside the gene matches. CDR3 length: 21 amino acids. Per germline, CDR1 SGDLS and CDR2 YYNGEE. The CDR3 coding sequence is TGTGCCAGCAGCGTAGGTCCTCGGTCTAGCGGGAGGGCTGGCCCATACTACGAGCAGTACTTC. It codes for CASSVGPRSSGRAGPYYEQYF.

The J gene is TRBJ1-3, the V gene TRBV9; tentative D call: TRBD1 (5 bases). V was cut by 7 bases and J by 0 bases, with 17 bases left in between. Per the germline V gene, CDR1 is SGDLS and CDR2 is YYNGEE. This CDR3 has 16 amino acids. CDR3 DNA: TGTGCCAGCCGGAACGGGGGACGGAGCTCTGGAAACACCATATATTTT. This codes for CASRNGGRSSGNTIYF.

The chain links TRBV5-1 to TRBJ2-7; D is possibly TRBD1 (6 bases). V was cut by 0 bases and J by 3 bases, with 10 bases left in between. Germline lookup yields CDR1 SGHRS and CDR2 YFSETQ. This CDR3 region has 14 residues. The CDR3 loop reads CASSLAGTNYEQYF. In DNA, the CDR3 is TGCGCCAGCAGCTTGGCCGGGACAAACTACGAGCAGTACTTC.

DNA for the CDR3: TGTGCCAGTGGAGCGGACAGGCTTAATGAGCAGTTCTTC. It is translated as CASGADRLNEQFF. This chain uses TRBV2 with TRBJ2-1; TRBD1 matches 7 bases. Trimming at V came to 9 bases and at J to 7 bases, leaving 9 bases not matched to a gene. CDR1 is SNHLY and CDR2 is FYNNEI in the germline V gene. This CDR3 has 13 residues.

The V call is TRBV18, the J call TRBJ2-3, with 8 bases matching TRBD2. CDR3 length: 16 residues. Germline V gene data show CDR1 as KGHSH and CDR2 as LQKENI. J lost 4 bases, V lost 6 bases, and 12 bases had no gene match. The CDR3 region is CASSLEREYKADTQYF. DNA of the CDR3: TGTGCCAGCTCGCTGGAGCGGGAGTATAAGGCAGATACGCAGTATTTT.

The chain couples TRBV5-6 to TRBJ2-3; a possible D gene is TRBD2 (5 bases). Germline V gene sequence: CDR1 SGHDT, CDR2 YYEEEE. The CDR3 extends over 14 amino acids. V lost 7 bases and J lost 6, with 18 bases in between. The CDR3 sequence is CASGLSARGDTQYF. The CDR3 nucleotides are TGTGCCAGCGGCCTTAGCGCCCGCGGGGATACGCAGTATTTT.

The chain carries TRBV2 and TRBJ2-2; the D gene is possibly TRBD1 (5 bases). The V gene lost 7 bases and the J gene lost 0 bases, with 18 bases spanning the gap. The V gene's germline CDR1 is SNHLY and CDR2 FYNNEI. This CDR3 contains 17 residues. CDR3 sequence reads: CASNYPRQTPNTGELFF. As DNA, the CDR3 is TGTGCCAGCAACTACCCACGACAGACCCCGAACACCGGGGAGCTGTTTTTT. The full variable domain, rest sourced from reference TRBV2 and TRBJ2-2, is EPEVTQTPSHQVTQMGQEVILRCVPISNHLYFYWYRQILGQKVEFLVSFYNNEISEKSEIFDDQFSVERPDGSNFTLKIRSTKLEDSAMYFCASNYPRQTPNTGELFFGEGSRLTVL.

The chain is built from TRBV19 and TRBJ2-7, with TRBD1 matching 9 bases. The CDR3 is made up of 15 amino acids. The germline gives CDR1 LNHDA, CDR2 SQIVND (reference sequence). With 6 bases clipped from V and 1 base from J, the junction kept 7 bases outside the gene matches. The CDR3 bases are TGTGCCAGTAGATCACTGGGACAGGGTTCCTACGAGCAGTACTTC. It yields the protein CASRSLGQGSYEQYF.

CDR3 DNA sequence: TGTGCCAGCTCGACGGACAGAACTAACTATGGCTACACCTTC. Protein product: CASSTDRTNYGYTF. The rearrangement uses TRBV18 and TRBJ1-2; a possible D gene is TRBD1 (6 bases). CDR3 length: 14 residues. Trimming removed 6 bases from V and 0 bases from J, with 11 bases in between. CDR1 and CDR2 (germline): KGHSH, LQKENI.

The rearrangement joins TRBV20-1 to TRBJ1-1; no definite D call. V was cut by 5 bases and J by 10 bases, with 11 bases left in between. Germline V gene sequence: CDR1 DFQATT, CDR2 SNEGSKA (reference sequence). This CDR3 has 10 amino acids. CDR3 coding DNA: TGCAGTGCTCCTTCAGTTACAGCTTTCTTT. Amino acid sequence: CSAPSVTAFF.

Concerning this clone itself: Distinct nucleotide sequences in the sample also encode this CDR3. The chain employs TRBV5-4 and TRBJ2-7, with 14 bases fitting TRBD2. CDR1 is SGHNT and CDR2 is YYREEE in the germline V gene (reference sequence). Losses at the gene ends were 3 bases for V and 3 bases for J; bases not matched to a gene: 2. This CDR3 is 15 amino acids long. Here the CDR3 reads CASSSGTSGSYEQYF. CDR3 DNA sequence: TGTGCCAGCAGCTCGGGGACTAGCGGGAGCTACGAGCAGTACTTC.

For the CDR3, the DNA is TGTGCCAGTAGTGAACCTAGCGGGAGGGAGACCCAGTACTTC. As protein: CASSEPSGRETQYF. This chain uses TRBV19 with TRBJ2-5, with 11 bases identical to TRBD2. With V trimmed by 5 bases and J by 5 bases, 4 bases remained unmatched. The CDR3 extends over 14 amino acids. CDR1 LNHDA and CDR2 SQIVND come from the germline V gene (reference sequence).

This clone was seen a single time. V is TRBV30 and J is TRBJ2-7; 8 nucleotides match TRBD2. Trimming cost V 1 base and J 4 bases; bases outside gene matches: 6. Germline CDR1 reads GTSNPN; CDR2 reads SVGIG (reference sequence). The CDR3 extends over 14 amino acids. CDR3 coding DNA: TGTGCCTGGAGTGGGAAAAGCGGGAGATACGAGCAGTACTTC. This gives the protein CAWSGKSGRYEQYF. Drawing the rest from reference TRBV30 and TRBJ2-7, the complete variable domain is SQTIHQWPATLVQPVGSPLSLECTVEGTSNPNLYWYRQAAGRGLQLLFYSVGIGQISSEVPQNLSASRPQDRQFILSSKKLLLSDSGFYLCAWSGKSGRYEQYFGPGTRLTVT.

The CDR3 DNA reads as TGTGCCAGCAGCAGAGTCTTTAGGGCCGGCGAGCAGTACTTC. Amino acid sequence: CASSRVFRAGEQYF. J is TRBJ2-7 and V is TRBV5-8, with D uncertain. Trimming stripped 4 bases from V and 6 bases from J, with 17 bases between. This CDR3 has 14 amino acids. Germline V lookup: CDR1 SGHTS, CDR2 YDEGEE.

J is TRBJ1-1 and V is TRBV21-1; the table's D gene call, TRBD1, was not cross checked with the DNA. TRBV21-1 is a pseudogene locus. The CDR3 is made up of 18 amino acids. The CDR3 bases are TGTGCCAGCAGTCATACCGGGACAGGGGGCCGAAAGAACACTGAAGCTTTCTTT. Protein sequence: CASSHTGTGGRKNTEAFF.

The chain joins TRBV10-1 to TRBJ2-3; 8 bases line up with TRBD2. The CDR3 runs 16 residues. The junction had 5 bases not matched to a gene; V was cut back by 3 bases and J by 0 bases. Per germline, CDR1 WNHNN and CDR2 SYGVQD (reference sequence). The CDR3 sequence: CASSEWREVSTDTQYF. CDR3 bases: TGCGCCAGCAGTGAATGGCGGGAGGTGAGCACAGATACGCAGTATTTT.

CDR3 coding DNA: TGCAGCGTCCTGGGACAGGGGTCAGATACGCAGTATTTT. Its translation is CSVLGQGSDTQYF. V and J are TRBV29-1 and TRBJ2-3, with 10 bases lining up with TRBD1. CDR1 SQVTM and CDR2 ANQGSEA come from the germline V gene. This CDR3 is built from 13 residues. V dropped 6 bases and J dropped 4; count of bases not matched to a gene: 4.

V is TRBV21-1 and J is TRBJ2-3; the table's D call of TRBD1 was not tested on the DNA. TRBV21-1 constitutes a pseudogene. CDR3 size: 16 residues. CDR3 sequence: CASSKTGYWGTDTQYF. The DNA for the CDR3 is TGTGCCAGCAGCAAAACAGGGTATTGGGGCACAGATACGCAGTATTTT.

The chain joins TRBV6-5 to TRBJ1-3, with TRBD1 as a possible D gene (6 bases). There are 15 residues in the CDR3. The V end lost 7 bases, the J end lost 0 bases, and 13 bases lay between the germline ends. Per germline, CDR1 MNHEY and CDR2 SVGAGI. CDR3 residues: CASTAGTLSGNTIYF. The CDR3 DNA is TGTGCCAGCACCGCCGGGACACTCTCTGGAAACACCATATATTTT.